This T cell receptor (beta chain) was documented in a study of post-analysis software for immune sequencing data (dated by TCRdb to the mid-2010s). In the study overall: Relapsing-remitting, secondary progressive and progressive-relapsing multiple sclerosis were recorded as disease courses, and subtype annotation was lacking for some patients. The patient repertoires were set against 10 or so previously published healthy control repertoires from donors whose ages ranged from roughly 6 to 25 years. A subset of samples was prepared in parallel using single-end sample barcoding, then pooled and co-amplified after Illumina adapter ligation. What the authors observed across the whole study: When samples were clustered directly using the F measure, samples prepared in the same batch co-clustered strongly, which prompted a batch-effect correction. Normalized Chao1 diversity was significantly lower in multiple sclerosis patients than controls, suggesting substantial peripheral T-cell clonal expansion. The multiple sclerosis patient group was slightly younger than the control group. Patients showed significantly higher frequencies than controls for a handful of TRBV segments, among them TRBV5-6, TRBV5-1 and TRBV20-1.

This clonotype was observed a handful of times. The antigen this receptor binds is unknown. There are no base qualities to consult, and no much larger clone falls within one base. TCR beta repertoires were profiled from peripheral blood of more than ten young patients with multiple sclerosis to demonstrate the VDJtools post-analysis software. The patients with multiple sclerosis were children and adolescents between 6 and 15 years of age. Spanning cysteine to phenylalanine, the CDR3 consists of 14 amino acids. The read is trimmed to its CDR3 DNA, 42 bases read in frame from base 1. The germline V gene gives CDR1 as SQVTM and CDR2 as ANQGSEA. V is cut by 4 bases and J by 5 bases, and the space between the germline ends is 15 bases. Library construction relied on PCR. These reads were obtained on an Illumina HiSeq 2500. To reduce PCR and sequencing biases, unique molecular identifiers were built into the TCR beta cDNA libraries. Approximately 500,000 cDNA molecules were obtained per 1 to 10 million input T cells, so each molecule approximated one T cell. The patient libraries were prepared and sequenced using the same protocol as the earlier healthy control dataset. Within a given batch, samples were prepared together, multiplexed and sequenced on the same HiSeq lane. As for how the authors treated the data: MIGEC was used to process the raw barcoded reads, and molecular identifier groups with only a single read were discarded before consensus assembly and CDR3 extraction. Clonotype tables were post-analysed with VDJtools, normalizing diversity by down-sampling all datasets to the smallest sample size. Repertoire overlap clustering matched CDR3 amino acid but not nucleotide sequences to correct batch-related cross-sample contamination. In-frame beta chains were kept once TCRdb had trimmed the public reads at Q25 with fastp and called clones with MiXCR. Rows matching on CDR3 protein sequence are summarized as one entry with the most common DNA and genes. TCRdb assigned the V and J calls; the authors' analysis was not used. This sample comprises about 460,000 distinct CDR3 sequences, 45% of them detected only once. Around 10% of the sample rests with the top ten.

This sequence was found in a girl between 10 and 17 years old with multiple sclerosis. The rearranged chain carries TRBV29-1 and TRBJ2-1; no D gene call is confident. The sequencing sample was made of blood. The CDR3 reads CSVVVRREHNEQFF. Here is the DNA: TGCAGCGTTGTGGTGCGTCGAGAGCACAATGAGCAGTTCTTC.